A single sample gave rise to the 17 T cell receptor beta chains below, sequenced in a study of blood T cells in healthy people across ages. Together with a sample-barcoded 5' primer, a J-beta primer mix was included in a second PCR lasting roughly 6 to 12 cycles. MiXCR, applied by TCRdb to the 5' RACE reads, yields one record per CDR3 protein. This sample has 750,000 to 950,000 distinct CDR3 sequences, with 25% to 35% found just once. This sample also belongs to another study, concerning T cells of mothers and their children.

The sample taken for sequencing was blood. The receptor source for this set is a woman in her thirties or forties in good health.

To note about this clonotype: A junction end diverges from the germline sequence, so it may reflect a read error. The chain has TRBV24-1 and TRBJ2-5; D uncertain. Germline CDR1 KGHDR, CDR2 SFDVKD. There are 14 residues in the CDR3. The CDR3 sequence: CASSLTRNQETQYF. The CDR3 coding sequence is TGTGCCAGCAGTTTAACCAGGAACCAAGAGACCCAGTACTTC.

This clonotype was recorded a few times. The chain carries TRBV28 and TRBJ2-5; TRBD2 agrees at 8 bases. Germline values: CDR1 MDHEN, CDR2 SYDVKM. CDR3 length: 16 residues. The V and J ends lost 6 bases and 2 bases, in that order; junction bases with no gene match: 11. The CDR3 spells CASSPGAGGPQETQYF. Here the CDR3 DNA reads TGTGCCAGCAGCCCGGGGGCGGGGGGCCCACAAGAGACCCAGTACTTC.

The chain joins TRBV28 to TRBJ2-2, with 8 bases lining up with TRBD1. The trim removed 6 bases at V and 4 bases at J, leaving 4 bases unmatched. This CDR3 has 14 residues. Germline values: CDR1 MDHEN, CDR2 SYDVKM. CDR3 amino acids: CASRSGQATGELFF. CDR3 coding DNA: TGTGCCAGCAGGTCGGGACAGGCCACCGGGGAGCTGTTTTTT.

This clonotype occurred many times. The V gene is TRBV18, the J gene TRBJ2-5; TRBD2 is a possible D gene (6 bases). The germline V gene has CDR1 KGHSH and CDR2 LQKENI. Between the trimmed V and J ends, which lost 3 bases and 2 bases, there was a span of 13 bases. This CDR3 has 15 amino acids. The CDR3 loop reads CASSPVLGTQETQYF. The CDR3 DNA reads TGTGCCAGCTCACCGGTATTGGGGACTCAAGAGACCCAGTACTTC.

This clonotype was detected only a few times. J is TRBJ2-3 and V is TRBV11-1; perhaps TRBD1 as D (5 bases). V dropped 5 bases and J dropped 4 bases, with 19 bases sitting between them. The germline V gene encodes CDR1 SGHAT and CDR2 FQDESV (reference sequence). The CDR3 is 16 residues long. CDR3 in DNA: TGTGCCAGCAGCCCATGGGGCACCTTGAACGCAGATACGCAGTATTTT. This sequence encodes CASSPWGTLNADTQYF. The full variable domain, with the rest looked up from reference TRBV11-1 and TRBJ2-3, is EAEVAQSPRYKITEKSQAVAFWCDPISGHATLYWYRQILGQGPELLVQFQDESVVDDSQLPKDRFSAERLKGVDSTLKIQPAELGDSAMYLCASSPWGTLNADTQYFGPGTRLTVL.

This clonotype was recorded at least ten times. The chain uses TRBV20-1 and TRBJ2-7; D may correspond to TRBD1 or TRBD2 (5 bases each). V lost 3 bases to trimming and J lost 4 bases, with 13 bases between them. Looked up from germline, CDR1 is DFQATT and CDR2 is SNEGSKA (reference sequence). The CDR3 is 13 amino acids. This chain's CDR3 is CSARGDGEYEQYF. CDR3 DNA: TGCAGTGCTAGGGGGGACGGGGAATACGAGCAGTACTTC.

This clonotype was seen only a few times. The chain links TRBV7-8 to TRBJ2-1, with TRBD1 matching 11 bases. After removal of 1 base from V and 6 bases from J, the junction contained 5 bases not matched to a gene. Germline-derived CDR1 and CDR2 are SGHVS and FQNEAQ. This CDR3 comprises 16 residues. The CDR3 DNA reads TGTGCCAGCAGCTTAGGGACAGGGGGCGCAACCAATGAGCAGTTCTTC. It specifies CASSLGTGGATNEQFF.

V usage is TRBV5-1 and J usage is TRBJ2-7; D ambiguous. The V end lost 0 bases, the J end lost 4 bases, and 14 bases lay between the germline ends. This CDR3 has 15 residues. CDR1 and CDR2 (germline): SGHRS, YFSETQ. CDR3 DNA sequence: TGCGCCAGCAGCTTGGATTCCAGTAAGCGTTACGAGCAGTACTTC. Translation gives CASSLDSSKRYEQYF.

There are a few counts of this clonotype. Here the CDR3 reads CASSEQGYYGYTF. In DNA, the CDR3 is TGTGCCAGCAGCGAACAGGGGTACTATGGCTACACCTTC. The V and J genes are TRBV9 and TRBJ1-2; 7 bases fit TRBD1. Germline V gene data show CDR1 as SGDLS and CDR2 as YYNGEE. The CDR3 has 13 residues. V was pared by 3 bases and J by 3 bases, with 2 bases of the junction left unmatched.

CDR3 nucleotide sequence: TGTGCCAGCAGCTTGGGAGGGGAGGACGGGGAGACCCAGTACTTC. This gives the protein CASSLGGEDGETQYF. V usage is TRBV5-4 and J usage is TRBJ2-5; D is possibly TRBD2 (6 bases). The V end lost 0 bases, the J end lost 5 bases, and 14 bases lay between the germline ends. The germline V gene encodes CDR1 SGHNT and CDR2 YYREEE (reference sequence). This CDR3 has 15 amino acids.

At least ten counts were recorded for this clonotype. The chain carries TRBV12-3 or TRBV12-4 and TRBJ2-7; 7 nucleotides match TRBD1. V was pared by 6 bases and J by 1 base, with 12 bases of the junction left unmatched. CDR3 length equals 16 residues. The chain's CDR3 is CASSLGGGRSSYEQYF. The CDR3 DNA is TGTGCCAGCAGCCTAGGGGGCGGACGGTCGTCCTACGAGCAGTACTTC.

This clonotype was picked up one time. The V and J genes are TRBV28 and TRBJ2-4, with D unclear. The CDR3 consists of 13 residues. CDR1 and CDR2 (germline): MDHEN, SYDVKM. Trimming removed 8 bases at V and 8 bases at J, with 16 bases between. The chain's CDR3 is CASLVANEHIQYF. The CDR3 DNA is TGTGCCAGCCTAGTTGCAAATGAACACATTCAGTACTTC.

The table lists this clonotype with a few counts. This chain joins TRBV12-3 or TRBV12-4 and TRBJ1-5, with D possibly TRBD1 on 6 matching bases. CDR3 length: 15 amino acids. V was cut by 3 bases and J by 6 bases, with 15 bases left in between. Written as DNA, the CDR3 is TGTGCCAGCAGTTTCGGGGGAGGAGGGGGTCAGCCCCAGCATTTT. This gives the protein CASSFGGGGGQPQHF.

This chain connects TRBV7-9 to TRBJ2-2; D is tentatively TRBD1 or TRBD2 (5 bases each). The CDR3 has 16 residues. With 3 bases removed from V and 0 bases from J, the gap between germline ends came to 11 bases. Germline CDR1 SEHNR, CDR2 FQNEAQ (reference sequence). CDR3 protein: CASSFRGSTNTGELFF. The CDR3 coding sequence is TGTGCCAGCAGCTTCCGGGGCAGTACGAACACCGGGGAGCTGTTTTTT.

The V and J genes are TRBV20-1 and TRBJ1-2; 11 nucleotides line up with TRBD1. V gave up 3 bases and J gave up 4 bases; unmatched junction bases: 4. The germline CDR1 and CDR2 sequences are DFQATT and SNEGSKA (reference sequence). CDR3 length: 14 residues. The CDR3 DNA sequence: TGCAGTGCTAGGGGACAGGGGGGATTCTATGGCTACACCTTC. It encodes CSARGQGGFYGYTF.

CDR3 sequence: CASSLEASGGADTQYF. For the CDR3, the DNA is TGTGCCAGCAGCTTAGAGGCTAGCGGTGGCGCAGATACGCAGTATTTT. The rearrangement links TRBV11-1 to TRBJ2-3; 7 nucleotides align to TRBD2. Germline V gene lookup returns CDR1 SGHAT and CDR2 FQDESV (reference sequence). The CDR3 runs 16 residues. V dropped 1 base and J dropped 4; count of bases not matched to a gene: 8.

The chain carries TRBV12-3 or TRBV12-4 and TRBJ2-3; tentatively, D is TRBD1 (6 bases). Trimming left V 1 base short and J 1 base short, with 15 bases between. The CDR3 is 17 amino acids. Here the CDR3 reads CASSLGKQGGGTDTQYF. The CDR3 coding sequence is TGTGCCAGCAGTTTAGGGAAACAGGGTGGCGGCACAGATACGCAGTATTTT.